This TCR beta chain was documented in a study of post-analysis software for immune sequencing data. Looking at the study overall: Both relapsing-remitting and secondary progressive multiple sclerosis featured among the disease courses, as did progressive-relapsing multiple sclerosis.

This clonotype was detected once. The junction shows a germline mismatch at one end, possibly a read error. Each TCR beta cDNA library carried unique molecular identifiers. About 500,000 cDNA molecules were obtained per 1 to 10 million input T cells. TCRdb used MiXCR to reprocess the PCR reads, holding one entry per CDR3 protein. The sample has roughly 800,000 distinct CDR3 sequences; approximately 44% are singletons. The TCR was taken from a girl between 10 and 17 years old with multiple sclerosis. The specimen was blood.

The CDR3 is CPSSRGGVASYEQYF. CDR3 DNA sequence: TGTCCCAGCAGCCGAGGGGGGGTCGCCTCCTACGAGCAGTACTTC. The chain has TRBV6-5 and TRBJ2-7; D may be TRBD2 (7 bases). This CDR3 is 15 amino acids long. Germline V gene lookup returns CDR1 MNHEY and CDR2 SVGAGI.